This note documents a single T cell receptor beta chain sequence. Its antigen is not known. These data are taken from a study of persistence of HIV-infected CD4 T cells. As for the study in general: CD4+ T cells responding to CMV or HIV-1 Gag were isolated.

This CDR3 contains 17 residues. Germline V CDR1 and CDR2: GTSNPN, SVGIG (reference sequence). The V segment lost 1 base and the J segment 5 bases; nucleotides outside the gene matches: 8. An overlapping HIV-1 Gag peptide pool stimulated these cells at roughly 1 ug/peptide/mL. Sorted nonresponding memory CD4+ T cells were CD40L-negative, CD69-negative, CD45RO-high. Anti-CD28/CD49d costimulation, CD40-blocking antibody and enfuvirtide were given to CD8-depleted PBMCs for about 18 hours. The immunoSEQ assay was version 4, run in survey mode. Template was genomic DNA at around 10 ng/uL, with up to about 1 ug used per sample. Assay: immunoSEQ multiplex PCR; the TCRdb copy retains only in-frame clones and omits some. Of approximately 36,000 clones in the sample, approximately 87% were seen once.

This TCR was sampled from an adult with HIV. The donor label of this sample is uncertain. The chain combines TRBV30 with TRBJ1-6; TRBD1 aligns across 10 bases. Here the sequenced sample was cultured CD4+ T cells from PBMCs, taken from a patient who received antiretroviral therapy. The CDR3 DNA is TGTGCCTGGAGTGGATGGGACAGGGGAGGAAATAATTCACCCCTCCACTTT. Its translation is CAWSGWDRGGNNSPLHF.